This T cell receptor beta chain was sequenced during a study of T cell responses to AZD1222 COVID-19 vaccine. Study in general: Investigators merged groups given second doses at roughly 4 or roughly 12 weeks. The study's findings and limits: Epitopes outside B.1.351 and B.1.1.7 mutated regions reportedly drew nearly half of spike TCRs. Only a handful of AZD1222 recipients tested seropositive at baseline. Once two AZD1222 doses were given, Spike-specific TCR breadth and depth went up.

Worth noting for this clone: Its antigen is unidentified.

Method: immunoSEQ multiplex PCR; TCRdb's copy keeps in-frame clones and lacks some. In the table there are approximately 110,000 clones, 88% of which are singletons. The V and J ends lost 3 bases and 0 bases, in that order; junction bases with no gene match: 12. CDR1 and CDR2 (germline): DFQATT, SNEGSKA (reference sequence). This CDR3 spans 18 amino acids. The chain is built from TRBV20-1 and TRBJ2-1; 9 positions match TRBD2. The input for sequencing was peripheral blood, taken on day 0 of AZD1222 vaccination. This clonotype was sampled from an adult in good health. CDR3 in amino acids: CSASIPTSGQSSYNEQFF. CDR3 nucleotides: TGCAGTGCTAGTATCCCGACTAGCGGCCAGAGCTCCTACAATGAGCAGTTCTTC.